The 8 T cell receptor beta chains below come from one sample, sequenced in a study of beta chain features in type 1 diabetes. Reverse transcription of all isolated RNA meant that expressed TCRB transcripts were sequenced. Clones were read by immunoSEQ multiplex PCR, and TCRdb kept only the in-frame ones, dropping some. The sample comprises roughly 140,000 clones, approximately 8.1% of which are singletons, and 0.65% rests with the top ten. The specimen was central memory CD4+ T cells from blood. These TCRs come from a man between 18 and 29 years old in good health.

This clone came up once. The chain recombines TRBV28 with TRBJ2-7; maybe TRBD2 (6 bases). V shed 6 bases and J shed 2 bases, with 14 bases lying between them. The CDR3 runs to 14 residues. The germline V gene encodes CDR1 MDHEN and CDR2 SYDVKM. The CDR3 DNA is TGTGCCAGCAGGGATGCAGGAGGGACCTACGAGCAGTACTTC. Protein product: CASRDAGGTYEQYF. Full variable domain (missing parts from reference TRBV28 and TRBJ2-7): DVKVTQSSRYLVKRTGEKVFLECVQDMDHENMFWYRQDPGLGLRLIYFSYDVKMKEKGDIPEGYSVSREKKERFSLILESASTNQTSMYLCASRDAGGTYEQYFGPGTRLTVT.

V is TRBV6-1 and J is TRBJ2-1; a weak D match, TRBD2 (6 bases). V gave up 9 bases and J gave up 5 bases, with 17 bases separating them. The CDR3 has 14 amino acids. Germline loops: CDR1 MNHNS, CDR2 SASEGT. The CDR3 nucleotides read TGTGCCAGTAGCTCCAGCGGGCGACACAATGAGCAGTTCTTC. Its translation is CASSSSGRHNEQFF.

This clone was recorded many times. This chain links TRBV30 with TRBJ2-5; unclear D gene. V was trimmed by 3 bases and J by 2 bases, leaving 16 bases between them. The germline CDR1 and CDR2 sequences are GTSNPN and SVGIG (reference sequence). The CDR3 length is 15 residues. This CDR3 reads CAWRARLGPQETQYF. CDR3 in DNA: TGTGCCTGGAGAGCTCGACTCGGCCCTCAAGAGACCCAGTACTTC.

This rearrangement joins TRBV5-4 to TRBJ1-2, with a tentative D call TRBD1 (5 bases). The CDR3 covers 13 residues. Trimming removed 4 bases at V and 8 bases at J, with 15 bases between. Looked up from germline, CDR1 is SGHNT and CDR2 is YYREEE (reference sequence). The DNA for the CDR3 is TGTGCCAGCAGCGGCTGGCAGGGTCGCGGCTACACCTTC. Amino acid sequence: CASSGWQGRGYTF.

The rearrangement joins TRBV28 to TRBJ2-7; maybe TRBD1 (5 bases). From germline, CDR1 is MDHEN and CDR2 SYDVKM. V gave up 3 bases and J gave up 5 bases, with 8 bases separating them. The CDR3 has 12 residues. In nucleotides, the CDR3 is TGTGCCAGCAGTTTCCGCAGGGACGAGCAGTACTTC. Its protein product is CASSFRRDEQYF.

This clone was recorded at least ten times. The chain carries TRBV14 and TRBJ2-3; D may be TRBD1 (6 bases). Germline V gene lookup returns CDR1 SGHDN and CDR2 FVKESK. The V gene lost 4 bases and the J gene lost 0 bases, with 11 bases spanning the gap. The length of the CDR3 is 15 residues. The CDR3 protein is CASSPYRASTDTQYF. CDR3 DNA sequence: TGTGCCAGCAGCCCTTACAGGGCCAGCACAGATACGCAGTATTTT. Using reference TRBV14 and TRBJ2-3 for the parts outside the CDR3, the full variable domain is EAGVTQFPSHSVIEKGQTVTLRCDPISGHDNLYWYRRVMGKEIKFLLHFVKESKQDESGMPNNRFLAERTGGTYSTLKVQPAELEDSGVYFCASSPYRASTDTQYFGPGTRLTVL.

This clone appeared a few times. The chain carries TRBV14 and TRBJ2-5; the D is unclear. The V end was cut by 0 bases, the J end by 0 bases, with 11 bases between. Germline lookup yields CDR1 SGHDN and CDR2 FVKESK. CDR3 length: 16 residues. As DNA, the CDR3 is TGTGCCAGCAGCCAAGATGCAGGAACCAACCAAGAGACCCAGTACTTC. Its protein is CASSQDAGTNQETQYF. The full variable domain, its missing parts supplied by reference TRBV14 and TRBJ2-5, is EAGVTQFPSHSVIEKGQTVTLRCDPISGHDNLYWYRRVMGKEIKFLLHFVKESKQDESGMPNNRFLAERTGGTYSTLKVQPAELEDSGVYFCASSQDAGTNQETQYFGPGTRLLVL.

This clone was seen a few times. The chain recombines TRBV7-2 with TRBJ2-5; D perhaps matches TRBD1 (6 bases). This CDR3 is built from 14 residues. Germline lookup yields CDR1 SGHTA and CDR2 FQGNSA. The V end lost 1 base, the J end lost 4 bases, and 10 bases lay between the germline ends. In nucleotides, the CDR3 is TGTGCCAGCAGCTTAGGACCAGGGGTAGAGACCCAGTACTTC. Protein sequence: CASSLGPGVETQYF. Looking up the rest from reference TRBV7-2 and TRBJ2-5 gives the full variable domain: GAGVSQSPSNKVTEKGKDVELRCDPISGHTALYWYRQSLGQGLEFLIYFQGNSAPDKSGLPSDRFSAERTGGSVSTLTIQRTQQEDSAVYLCASSLGPGVETQYFGPGTRLLVL.